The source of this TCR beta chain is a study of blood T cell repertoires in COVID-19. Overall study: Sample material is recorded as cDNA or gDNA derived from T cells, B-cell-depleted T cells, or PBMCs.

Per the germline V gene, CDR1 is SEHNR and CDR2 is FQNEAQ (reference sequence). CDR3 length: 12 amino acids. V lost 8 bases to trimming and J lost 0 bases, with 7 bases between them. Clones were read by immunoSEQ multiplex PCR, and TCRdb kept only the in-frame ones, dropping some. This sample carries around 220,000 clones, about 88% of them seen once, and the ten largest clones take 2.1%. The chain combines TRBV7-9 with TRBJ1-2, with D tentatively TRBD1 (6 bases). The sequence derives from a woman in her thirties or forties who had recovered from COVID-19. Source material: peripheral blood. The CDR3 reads CASGQPNYGYTF. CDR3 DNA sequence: TGTGCCAGCGGACAGCCTAACTATGGCTACACCTTC. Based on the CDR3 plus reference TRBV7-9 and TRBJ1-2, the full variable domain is DTGVSQNPRHKITKRGQNVTFRCDPISEHNRLYWYRQTLGQGPEFLTYFQNEAQLEKSRLLSDRFSAERPKGSFSTLEIQRTEQGDSAMYLCASGQPNYGYTFGSGTRLTVV.